Listed below are T cell receptor beta chains from one sample, sequenced in a study of blood T cell repertoires in COVID-19. The protocol was immunoSEQ multiplex PCR, while the TCRdb copy is restricted to in-frame clones and leaves out a portion. The sample consists of 390,000 or so clones, roughly 87% of them appearing once. Sequencing was carried out using PBMCs or T cells enriched from blood (not recorded which). These receptors all come from a woman between 45 and 60 years old who had recovered from COVID-19. Each CDR3 is given without its conserved first and last residue. Fields, in order: CDR3 length, V gene, D gene, J gene, CDR3 protein. A D gene is named only where the DNA matches it firmly.

len: 15; v_gene: TRBV14; d_gene: .; j_gene: TRBJ1-6; CDR3aa: ASSQVGGGTYNSPLH
len: 12; v_gene: TRBV4-3; d_gene: .; j_gene: TRBJ2-3; CDR3aa: ASSQSRVGDTQY
len: 12; v_gene: TRBV6-6; d_gene: TRBD2; j_gene: TRBJ2-1; CDR3aa: ATSWRGINDEQF
len: 14; v_gene: TRBV11-2; d_gene: .; j_gene: TRBJ2-6; CDR3aa: ASSLLDRAGANVLT
len: 13; v_gene: TRBV30; d_gene: TRBD2; j_gene: TRBJ2-7; CDR3aa: AWATSADYPYEQY
len: 12; v_gene: TRBV7-2; d_gene: TRBD2; j_gene: TRBJ2-7; CDR3aa: ASSLVSSGYEQY
len: 12; v_gene: TRBV9; d_gene: TRBD2; j_gene: TRBJ2-1; CDR3aa: ASGERGGNNEQF
len: 11; v_gene: TRBV5-1; d_gene: .; j_gene: TRBJ1-2; CDR3aa: ASSPGIGGGYT
len: 15; v_gene: TRBV5-4; d_gene: .; j_gene: TRBJ1-2; CDR3aa: ASSLSGAQGIEYGYT
len: 11; v_gene: TRBV11-2; d_gene: .; j_gene: TRBJ1-2; CDR3aa: ASSFDNTYGYT
len: 14; v_gene: TRBV5-4; d_gene: TRBD2; j_gene: TRBJ2-2; CDR3aa: ASMAGKTGGTGELF
len: 11; v_gene: TRBV12-3/TRBV12-4; d_gene: TRBD1; j_gene: TRBJ1-3; CDR3aa: ASSGTAGNTIY
len: 10; v_gene: TRBV6-4; d_gene: .; j_gene: TRBJ2-3; CDR3aa: ASRRSKYAQY
len: 11; v_gene: TRBV30; d_gene: .; j_gene: TRBJ1-2; CDR3aa: AWSENRIQGYT
len: 13; v_gene: TRBV25-1; d_gene: TRBD1; j_gene: TRBJ1-4; CDR3aa: ASSPRQGLNEKLF
len: 11; v_gene: TRBV13; d_gene: .; j_gene: TRBJ2-7; CDR3aa: ASSLGMSPKQY
len: 13; v_gene: TRBV5-6; d_gene: .; j_gene: TRBJ1-6; CDR3aa: ASSLTAGHNSPLH
len: 13; v_gene: TRBV3-1/TRBV3-2; d_gene: .; j_gene: TRBJ2-1; CDR3aa: ASSQEWGGHNEQF
len: 12; v_gene: TRBV6-2/TRBV6-3; d_gene: TRBD2; j_gene: TRBJ2-7; CDR3aa: ASSYQAGTYEQY
len: 12; v_gene: TRBV19; d_gene: .; j_gene: TRBJ1-2; CDR3aa: ASSPPTQINGYT
len: 13; v_gene: TRBV5-1; d_gene: TRBD1; j_gene: TRBJ1-2; CDR3aa: ASSLAGTVTYGYT
len: 12; v_gene: TRBV11-3; d_gene: TRBD1; j_gene: TRBJ2-7; CDR3aa: ASSSGADRIEQY
len: 14; v_gene: TRBV5-4; d_gene: TRBD2; j_gene: TRBJ2-1; CDR3aa: ASSFLISGGDNEQF
len: 10; v_gene: TRBV12-3/TRBV12-4; d_gene: TRBD1; j_gene: TRBJ1-2; CDR3aa: ASIGQDYGYT
len: 11; v_gene: TRBV2; d_gene: .; j_gene: TRBJ1-6; CDR3aa: ASSGSPGAPLH
len: 12; v_gene: TRBV2; d_gene: .; j_gene: TRBJ1-2; CDR3aa: ASSEVSGLGGYT
len: 12; v_gene: TRBV11-2; d_gene: .; j_gene: TRBJ1-2; CDR3aa: ASSLGQANYGYT
len: 14; v_gene: TRBV19; d_gene: .; j_gene: TRBJ1-2; CDR3aa: ASSIDYNAPGVGYT
len: 14; v_gene: TRBV5-4; d_gene: .; j_gene: TRBJ2-5; CDR3aa: ASSLAGGLPSNTQY
len: 14; v_gene: TRBV7-2; d_gene: .; j_gene: TRBJ1-2; CDR3aa: ASSLGRGRNNYGYT
len: 15; v_gene: TRBV4-2; d_gene: .; j_gene: TRBJ1-2; CDR3aa: ASSQVSRGAFDYGYT
len: 13; v_gene: TRBV28; d_gene: TRBD2; j_gene: TRBJ2-3; CDR3aa: ASSRSGTSTDTQY
len: 12; v_gene: TRBV11-3; d_gene: TRBD1; j_gene: TRBJ1-1; CDR3aa: ASSRQGLNTEAF
len: 13; v_gene: TRBV29-1; d_gene: .; j_gene: TRBJ2-2; CDR3aa: SVLFRATIPGELF
len: 11; v_gene: TRBV5-6; d_gene: .; j_gene: TRBJ2-5; CDR3aa: ASSYRGRETQY
len: 13; v_gene: TRBV4-1; d_gene: TRBD1; j_gene: TRBJ1-4; CDR3aa: ASSISTGYSEKLF
len: 12; v_gene: TRBV19; d_gene: .; j_gene: TRBJ1-5; CDR3aa: ASSITGYNQPQH
len: 13; v_gene: TRBV7-9; d_gene: .; j_gene: TRBJ2-1; CDR3aa: ASSLDGRLGNEQF
len: 12; v_gene: TRBV10-3; d_gene: .; j_gene: TRBJ1-1; CDR3aa: AIRDPKEGTEAF
len: 13; v_gene: TRBV15; d_gene: .; j_gene: TRBJ1-5; CDR3aa: ATSRDPGVGQPQH
len: 12; v_gene: TRBV19; d_gene: TRBD2; j_gene: TRBJ2-7; CDR3aa: ASSTGLATYEQY
len: 12; v_gene: TRBV6-5; d_gene: .; j_gene: TRBJ2-3; CDR3aa: ASSSGSSTDTQY
len: 12; v_gene: TRBV2; d_gene: TRBD1; j_gene: TRBJ1-1; CDR3aa: ASRKTGPGAEAF
len: 13; v_gene: TRBV7-2; d_gene: TRBD1; j_gene: TRBJ1-2; CDR3aa: ASSGRVGTGGGYT
len: 15; v_gene: TRBV27; d_gene: .; j_gene: TRBJ2-5; CDR3aa: ASSLRGIQATQETQY
len: 13; v_gene: TRBV5-1; d_gene: TRBD1; j_gene: TRBJ2-7; CDR3aa: ASTIATGSSYEQY
len: 11; v_gene: TRBV3-1/TRBV3-2; d_gene: .; j_gene: TRBJ1-5; CDR3aa: ASSHFPDQPQH
len: 9; v_gene: TRBV6-6; d_gene: .; j_gene: TRBJ1-1; CDR3aa: ASSYQLEAF
len: 14; v_gene: TRBV9; d_gene: .; j_gene: TRBJ1-4; CDR3aa: ASSVGVQGSNEKLF
len: 13; v_gene: TRBV30; d_gene: TRBD1; j_gene: TRBJ1-1; CDR3aa: AWLRAGGYHTEAF
len: 14; v_gene: TRBV4-2; d_gene: TRBD1; j_gene: TRBJ1-2; CDR3aa: ASSQDPRQGLYGYT
len: 10; v_gene: TRBV18; d_gene: .; j_gene: TRBJ1-4; CDR3aa: ASSGPNEKLF
len: 12; v_gene: TRBV27; d_gene: .; j_gene: TRBJ1-1; CDR3aa: ASSLNRAEHWAF
len: 11; v_gene: TRBV5-4; d_gene: .; j_gene: TRBJ1-2; CDR3aa: ASSLEEVGFYT
len: 14; v_gene: TRBV4-2; d_gene: .; j_gene: TRBJ2-7; CDR3aa: ASSQAWGGPPEEQY